These 15 T cell receptor delta chains were all obtained from the same sample, sequenced in a study of gamma-delta chains in newborns, infants, children. TCRdb reanalysed the reads via CATT. The sample yields 15,000 or so delta-chain clones, about 7% seen once. Material for sequencing was blood. These receptors were obtained from a child who was a newborn, infant or young child, either healthy, febrile or measles-vaccinated (not recorded which).

This clone is medium-sized (0.01 to 0.1%) within its sample. This chain uses TRDV2 with TRDJ1; D gene uncertain. Between the trimmed V and J ends, which lost 3 bases and 0 bases, there was a span of 10 bases. This CDR3 spans 14 amino acids. CDR1 is GEAIGNYY, CDR2 EKD, per germline. CDR3 in amino acids: CACDPVGNTDKLIF. The DNA for the CDR3 is TGTGCCTGTGACCCCGTTGGGAACACCGATAAACTCATCTTT.

This clone was seen only a few times. Mismatch with germline at one junction end may stem from a read error. Within the sample, other DNA sequences also encode this same CDR3. The V gene is TRDV2, the J gene TRDJ2; 8 nucleotides match TRDD3. Germline V gives CDR1 GEAIGNYY, CDR2 EKD. This CDR3 has 16 residues. CDR3 region: CACDVLGATLTAQLFF. The CDR3 coding sequence is TGTGCCTGTGACGTACTGGGGGCTACGCTGACAGCCCAACTCTTCTTT.

A word on this clone: The TCRdb record carries a much larger clone's protein, which differs from this DNA's translation at residue 5; a read error is the likely cause, and the protein listed here is the DNA translation. The rearrangement links TRDV2 to TRDJ3; the match to TRDD3 covers 13 bases. Losses at the gene ends were 3 bases for V and 4 bases for J; bases not matched to a gene: 8. The CDR3 contains 19 residues. Germline V CDR1 and CDR2: GEAIGNYY, EKD. CDR3 nucleotide sequence: TGTGCCTGTGACTCCGTACTGGGGGATACGCGGTGGGACACCCGACAGATGTTTTTC. It is translated as CACDSVLGDTRWDTRQMFF.

About this clone itself: A far larger clone is one nucleotide away, so this likely arose from a read error. Other nucleotide sequences in the sample specify the same CDR3. V is TRDV2 and J is TRDJ2; 10 bases fit TRDD3. The CDR3 is made up of 14 amino acids. Germline values: CDR1 GEAIGNYY, CDR2 EKD. CDR3: CACDYWGMTAQLFF. CDR3 in DNA: TGTGCCTGTGACTACTGGGGGATGACAGCACAGCTCTTCTTT.

This clone was observed a handful of times. V and J are TRDV2 and TRDJ3, with 8 bases fitting TRDD3. Germline lookup yields CDR1 GEAIGNYY and CDR2 EKD. This CDR3 is 20 amino acids long. The trim removed 1 base at V and 0 bases at J, leaving 10 bases unmatched. The CDR3 DNA sequence: TGTGCCTGTGACACGATGACTGGGGGTTCTAGCTCCTGGGACACCCGACAGATGTTTTTC. Translated: CACDTMTGGSSSWDTRQMFF.

This clone was detected many times. The chain is built from TRDV2 and TRDJ1, with 9 bases lining up with TRDD3. With V trimmed by 0 bases and J by 0 bases, 1 base remained unmatched. CDR3 length equals 15 residues. Germline-derived CDR1 and CDR2 are GEAIGNYY and EKD. The CDR3 region has the DNA TGTGCCTGTGACACCGCTGGGGGATACACCGATAAACTCATCTTT. As protein: CACDTAGGYTDKLIF.

This chain uses TRDV2 with TRDJ3, with D uncertain. Trimming pared 1 base from V and 0 bases from J, leaving 12 bases between. Germline V gene data show CDR1 as GEAIGNYY and CDR2 as EKD. This CDR3 spans 18 amino acids. This chain's CDR3 is CACDTADPSSWDTRQMFF. The CDR3 region has the DNA TGTGCCTGTGACACGGCGGACCCCAGCTCCTGGGACACCCGACAGATGTTTTTC.

In its sample, this clone was seen a few times. The protein recorded in TCRdb matches a much larger clone and deviates from this DNA's translation at residue 9, suggesting a read error; the protein here is obtained by translating the DNA. The chain couples TRDV2 to TRDJ3; D is uncertain. V lost 0 bases and J 2 bases, leaving 10 bases between the germline ends. This CDR3 has 17 amino acids. Germline loops: CDR1 GEAIGNYY, CDR2 EKD. The CDR3 region has the DNA TGTGCCTGTGACACCTGGGCAAGCCCCTGGGACACCCGACAGATGTTTTTC. Translation gives CACDTWASPWDTRQMFF.

This clone was counted a few times. The chain employs TRDV2 and TRDJ3; 11 bases agree with TRDD3. The CDR3 has 19 amino acids. CDR1 is GEAIGNYY and CDR2 is EKD in the germline V gene. V was clipped by 3 bases and J by 0 bases; unmatched bases: 6. The CDR3 coding sequence is TGTGCCTGTGACTTCTGGGGGATACCAAGCTCCTGGGACACCCGACAGATGTTTTTC. The encoded protein is CACDFWGIPSSWDTRQMFF.

A note on this clone: One base away lies a much larger clone, so this may be a sequencing read error. Other DNA sequences within the sample encode an identical CDR3. The DNA for the CDR3 is TGTGCCTGTGACACGCTGGTGGGGGGATCCTCCGCCCAACTCTTCTTT. Protein sequence: CACDTLVGGSSAQLFF. V and J are TRDV2 and TRDJ2; 7 nucleotides line up with TRDD3. Per germline, CDR1 GEAIGNYY and CDR2 EKD. The V and J ends lost 1 base and 11 bases, in that order; junction bases with no gene match: 15. The CDR3 spans 16 residues.

There are a few counts of this clone. The chain is built from TRDV2 and TRDJ3; TRDD3 aligns across 9 bases. V was pared by 3 bases and J by 4 bases, with 12 bases of the junction left unmatched. Germline V gives CDR1 GEAIGNYY, CDR2 EKD. This CDR3 spans 19 amino acids. CDR3 in amino acids: CACDVLGENAEWDTRQMFF. CDR3 nucleotide sequence: TGTGCCTGTGACGTACTGGGGGAAAACGCCGAATGGGACACCCGACAGATGTTTTTC.

The sample holds a few counts of this clone. Other nucleotide sequences from this sample produce the same CDR3. This chain connects TRDV2 to TRDJ3, with D possibly TRDD3 on 6 matching bases. V was pared by 0 bases and J by 0 bases, with 14 bases between. The CDR3 length is 19 residues. Germline V lookup: CDR1 GEAIGNYY, CDR2 EKD. This CDR3 reads CACDTVGVLSSWDTRQMFF. The CDR3 DNA reads TGTGCCTGTGACACCGTGGGGGTCTTATCCTCCTGGGACACCCGACAGATGTTTTTC.

As for this clone: A much larger clone differs from this one at a single base, so this may be a read error. Other DNA variants within this sample encode the same CDR3. The J gene is TRDJ3, the V gene TRDV2; 8 bases align to TRDD3. V was clipped by 2 bases and J by 0 bases; unmatched bases: 5. The V gene's germline CDR1 is GEAIGNYY and CDR2 EKD. The CDR3 has 18 amino acids. The CDR3 here is CACDILGGYSWDTRQMFF. DNA of the CDR3: TGTGCCTGTGACATACTGGGGGGCTACTCCTGGGACACCCGACAGATGTTTTTC.

The J gene is TRDJ1, the V gene TRDV2, with 12 bases lining up with TRDD3. Losses at the gene ends were 1 base for V and 0 bases for J; bases not matched to a gene: 5. CDR3 size: 17 residues. Per the germline V gene, CDR1 is GEAIGNYY and CDR2 is EKD. This chain's CDR3 is CACDTLGDTEYTDKLIF. The CDR3 DNA reads TGTGCCTGTGACACACTGGGGGATACAGAGTACACCGATAAACTCATCTTT.

This clone was seen only a few times. This may stem from a read error, because a much larger clone lies one nucleotide away. Other DNA sequences in the same sample also yield this CDR3. The chain links TRDV2 to TRDJ3; the match to TRDD3 covers 13 bases. The CDR3 runs to 17 residues. The V gene's germline CDR1 is GEAIGNYY and CDR2 EKD. The CDR3 protein is CACDTVLGDTDTRQMFF. In DNA, the CDR3 is TGTGCCTGTGACACCGTACTGGGGGATACGGACACCCGACAGATGTTCTTC.